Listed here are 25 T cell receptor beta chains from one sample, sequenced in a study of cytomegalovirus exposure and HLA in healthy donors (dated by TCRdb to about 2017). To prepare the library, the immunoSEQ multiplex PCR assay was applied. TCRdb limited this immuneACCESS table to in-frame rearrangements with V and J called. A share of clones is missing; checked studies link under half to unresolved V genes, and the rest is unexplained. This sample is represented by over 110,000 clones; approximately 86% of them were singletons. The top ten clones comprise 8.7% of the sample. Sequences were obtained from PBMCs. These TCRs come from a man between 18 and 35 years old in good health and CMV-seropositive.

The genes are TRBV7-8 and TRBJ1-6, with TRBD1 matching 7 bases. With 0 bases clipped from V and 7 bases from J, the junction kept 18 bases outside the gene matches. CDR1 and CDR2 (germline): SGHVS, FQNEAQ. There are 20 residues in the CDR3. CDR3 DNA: TGTGCCAGCAGCTTAGCTATTGGGCTAGGGGGCTCCCCAATAAATTCACCCCTCCACTTT. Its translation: CASSLAIGLGGSPINSPLHF.

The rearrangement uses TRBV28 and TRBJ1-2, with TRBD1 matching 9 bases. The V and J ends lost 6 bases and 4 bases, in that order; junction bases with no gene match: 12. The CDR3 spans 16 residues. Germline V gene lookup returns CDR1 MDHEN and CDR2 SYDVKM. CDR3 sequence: CASSMTQGALFYGYTF. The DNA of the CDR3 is TGTGCCAGCAGCATGACACAGGGGGCCCTATTCTATGGCTACACCTTC.

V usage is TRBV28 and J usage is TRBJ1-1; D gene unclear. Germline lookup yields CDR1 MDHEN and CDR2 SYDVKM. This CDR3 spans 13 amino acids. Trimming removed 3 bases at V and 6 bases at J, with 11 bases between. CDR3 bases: TGTGCCAGCAGTTTGGGTCAAGAGGCTGAAGCTTTCTTT. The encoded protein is CASSLGQEAEAFF.

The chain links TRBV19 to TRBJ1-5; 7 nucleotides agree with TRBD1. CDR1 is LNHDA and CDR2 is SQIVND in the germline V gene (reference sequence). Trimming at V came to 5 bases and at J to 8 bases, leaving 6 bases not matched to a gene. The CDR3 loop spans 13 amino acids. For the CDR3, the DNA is TGTGCCAGTAGTCCTAGGGGGCTAGAGCCCCAGCATTTT. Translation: CASSPRGLEPQHF.

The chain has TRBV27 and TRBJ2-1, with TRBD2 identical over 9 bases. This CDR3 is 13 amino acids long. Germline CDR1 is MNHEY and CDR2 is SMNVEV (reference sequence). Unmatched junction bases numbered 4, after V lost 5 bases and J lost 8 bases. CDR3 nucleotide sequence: TGTGCCAGCAGTCTGACTAGCGGCGATGAGCAGTTCTTC. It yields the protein CASSLTSGDEQFF.

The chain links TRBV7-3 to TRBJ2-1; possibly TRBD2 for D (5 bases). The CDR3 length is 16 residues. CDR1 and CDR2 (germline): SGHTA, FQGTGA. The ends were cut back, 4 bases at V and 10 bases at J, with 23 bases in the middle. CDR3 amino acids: CASSSPPGSRNLEQFF. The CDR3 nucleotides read TGTGCCAGCAGCTCCCCCCCGGGATCCCGCAACCTCGAGCAGTTCTTC.

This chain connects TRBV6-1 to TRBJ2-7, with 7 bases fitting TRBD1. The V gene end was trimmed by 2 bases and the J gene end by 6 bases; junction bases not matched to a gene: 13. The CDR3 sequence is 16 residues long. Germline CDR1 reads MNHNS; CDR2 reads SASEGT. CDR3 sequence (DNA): TGTGCCAGCAGTGAAATGTACGACAGGGTGGTGGCCGAGCAGTACTTC. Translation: CASSEMYDRVVAEQYF.

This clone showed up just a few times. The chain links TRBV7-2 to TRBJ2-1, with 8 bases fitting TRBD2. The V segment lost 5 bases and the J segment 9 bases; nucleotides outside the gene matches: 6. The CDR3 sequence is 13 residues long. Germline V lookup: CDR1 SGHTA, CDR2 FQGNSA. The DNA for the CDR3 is TGTGCCAGCAGCCCGGGGGGGCTACTTGAGCAGTTCTTC. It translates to CASSPGGLLEQFF.

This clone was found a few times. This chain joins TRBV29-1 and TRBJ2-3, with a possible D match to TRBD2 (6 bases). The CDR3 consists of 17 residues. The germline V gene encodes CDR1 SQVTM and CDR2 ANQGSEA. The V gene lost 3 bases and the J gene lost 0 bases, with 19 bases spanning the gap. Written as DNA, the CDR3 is TGCAGCGTTGAGGGTTATTCCCCAGCGGGTAGCACAGATACGCAGTATTTT. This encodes CSVEGYSPAGSTDTQYF.

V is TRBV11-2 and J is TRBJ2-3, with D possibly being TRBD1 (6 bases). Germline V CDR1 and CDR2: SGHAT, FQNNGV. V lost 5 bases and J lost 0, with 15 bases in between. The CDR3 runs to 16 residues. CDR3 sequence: CASSLLTGTSTDTQYF. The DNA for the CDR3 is TGTGCCAGCAGCCTGTTGACAGGCACTAGCACAGATACGCAGTATTTT.

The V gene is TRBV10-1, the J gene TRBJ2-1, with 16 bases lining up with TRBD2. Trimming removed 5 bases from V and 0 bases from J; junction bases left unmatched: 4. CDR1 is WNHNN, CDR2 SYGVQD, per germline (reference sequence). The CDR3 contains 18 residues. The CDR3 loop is CASSSGLAGGSSYNEQFF. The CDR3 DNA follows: TGCGCCAGCAGTTCGGGACTAGCGGGAGGGTCCTCCTACAATGAGCAGTTCTTC.

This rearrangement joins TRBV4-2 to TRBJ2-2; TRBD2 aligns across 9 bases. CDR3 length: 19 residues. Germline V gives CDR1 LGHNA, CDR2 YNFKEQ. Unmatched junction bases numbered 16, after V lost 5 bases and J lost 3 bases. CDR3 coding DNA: TGTGCCAGCAGCGGCTTTTCCTATAGCGGGAGATCTTACACCGGGGAGCTGTTTTTT. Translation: CASSGFSYSGRSYTGELFF.

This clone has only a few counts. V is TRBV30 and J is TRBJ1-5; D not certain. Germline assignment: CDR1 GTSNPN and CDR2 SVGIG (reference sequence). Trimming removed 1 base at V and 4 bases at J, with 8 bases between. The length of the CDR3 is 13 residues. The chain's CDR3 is CAWSDTVNQPQHF. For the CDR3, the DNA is TGTGCCTGGAGTGACACCGTAAATCAGCCCCAGCATTTT.

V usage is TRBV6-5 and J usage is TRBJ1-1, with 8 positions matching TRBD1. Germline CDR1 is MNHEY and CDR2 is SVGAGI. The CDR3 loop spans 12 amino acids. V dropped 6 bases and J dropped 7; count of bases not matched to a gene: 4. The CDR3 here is CASSRQGNEAFF. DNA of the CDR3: TGTGCCAGCAGCCGACAGGGGAATGAAGCTTTCTTT.

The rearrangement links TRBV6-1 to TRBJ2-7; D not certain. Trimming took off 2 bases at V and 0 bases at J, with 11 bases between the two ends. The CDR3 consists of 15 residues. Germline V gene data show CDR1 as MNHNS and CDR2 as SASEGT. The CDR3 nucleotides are TGTGCCAGCAGTGAAATTCCCAGGTACTCCTACGAGCAGTACTTC. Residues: CASSEIPRYSYEQYF.

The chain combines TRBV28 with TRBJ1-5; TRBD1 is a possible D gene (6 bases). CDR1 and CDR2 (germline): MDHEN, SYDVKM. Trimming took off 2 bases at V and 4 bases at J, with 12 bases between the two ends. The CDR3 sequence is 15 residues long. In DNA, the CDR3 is TGTGCCAGCAGTTTAACAGGGTCGAGGAATCAGCCCCAGCATTTT. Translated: CASSLTGSRNQPQHF.

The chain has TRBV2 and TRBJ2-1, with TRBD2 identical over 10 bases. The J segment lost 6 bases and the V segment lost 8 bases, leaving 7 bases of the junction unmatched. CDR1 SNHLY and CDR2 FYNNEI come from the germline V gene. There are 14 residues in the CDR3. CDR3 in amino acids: CASGLAAPVNEQFF. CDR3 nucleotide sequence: TGTGCCAGCGGACTAGCGGCACCGGTCAATGAGCAGTTCTTC.

This CDR3 reads CASSFAASQRVEQYF. The CDR3 DNA follows: TGTGCCAGCAGCTTCGCGGCGTCCCAAAGAGTGGAGCAGTACTTC. The V and J genes are TRBV7-2 and TRBJ2-7, with D unresolved. The V and J ends lost 3 bases and 7 bases respectively, with 19 bases between them. The CDR3 consists of 15 residues. Germline loops: CDR1 SGHTA, CDR2 FQGNSA.

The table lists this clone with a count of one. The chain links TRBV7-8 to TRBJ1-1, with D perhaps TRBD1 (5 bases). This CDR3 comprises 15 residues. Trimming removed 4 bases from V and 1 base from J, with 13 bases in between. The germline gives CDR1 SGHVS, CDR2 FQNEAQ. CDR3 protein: CASSSLQAGNTEAFF. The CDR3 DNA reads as TGTGCCAGCAGCTCCCTACAGGCCGGGAACACTGAAGCTTTCTTT. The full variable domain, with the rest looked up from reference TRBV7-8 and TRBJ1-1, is GAGVSQSPRYKVAKRGQDVALRCDPISGHVSLFWYQQALGQGPEFLTYFQNEAQLDKSGLPSDRFFAERPEGSVSTLKIQRTQQEDSAVYLCASSSLQAGNTEAFFGQGTRLTVV.

CDR3 residues: CASSTRQYNSPLHF. CDR3 bases: TGTGCCAGTAGTACACGACAATATAATTCACCCCTCCACTTT. V gene TRBV19 combines with J gene TRBJ1-6; D call uncertain. The ends were cut back, 4 bases at V and 4 bases at J, with 8 bases in the middle. This CDR3 has 14 residues. The germline V gene encodes CDR1 LNHDA and CDR2 SQIVND (reference sequence).

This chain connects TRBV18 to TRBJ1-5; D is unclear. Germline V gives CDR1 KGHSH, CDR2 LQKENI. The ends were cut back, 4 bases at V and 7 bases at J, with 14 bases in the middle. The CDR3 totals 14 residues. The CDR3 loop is CASSLDGEGQPQHF. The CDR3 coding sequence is TGTGCCAGCTCACTCGACGGGGAAGGCCAGCCCCAGCATTTT.

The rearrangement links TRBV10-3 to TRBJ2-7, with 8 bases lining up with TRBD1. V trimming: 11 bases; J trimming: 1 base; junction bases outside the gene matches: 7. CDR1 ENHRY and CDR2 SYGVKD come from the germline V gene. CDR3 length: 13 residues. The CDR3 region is CAVGQGPSYEQYF. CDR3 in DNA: TGTGCCGTCGGACAGGGTCCGTCCTACGAGCAGTACTTC.

Here the CDR3 reads CASEIQGSSPLHF. The CDR3 coding sequence is TGTGCCAGCGAGATCCAGGGTTCCTCACCCCTCCACTTT. V usage is TRBV28 and J usage is TRBJ1-6, with a tentative D call TRBD1 (5 bases). The germline V and J ends were trimmed by 8 bases and 10 bases, with 15 bases remaining between them. Germline V lookup: CDR1 MDHEN, CDR2 SYDVKM. The CDR3 spans 13 residues.

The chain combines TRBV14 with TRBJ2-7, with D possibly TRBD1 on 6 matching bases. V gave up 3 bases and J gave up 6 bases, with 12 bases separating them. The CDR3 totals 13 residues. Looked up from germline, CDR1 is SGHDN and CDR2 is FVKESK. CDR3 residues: CASSQRQDLEQYF. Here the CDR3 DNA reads TGTGCCAGCAGCCAGCGACAGGACCTCGAGCAGTACTTC.

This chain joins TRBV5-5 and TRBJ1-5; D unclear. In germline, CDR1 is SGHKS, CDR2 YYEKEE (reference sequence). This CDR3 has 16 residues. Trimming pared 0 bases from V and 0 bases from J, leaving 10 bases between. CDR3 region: CASSLAGEYSNQPQHF. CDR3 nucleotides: TGTGCCAGCAGCTTGGCCGGGGAGTATAGCAATCAGCCCCAGCATTTT.